This T cell receptor beta chain derives from a study of T cell responses to AZD1222 COVID-19 vaccine. Findings and limits, study-wide: No repertoire was sampled before or during the peak T cell response, only after it.

The CDR3 has 14 residues. Trimming stripped 7 bases from V and 0 bases from J, with 9 bases between. CDR1 is MNHEY and CDR2 is SVGAGI in the germline V gene. TCRdb's copy holds only in-frame clones and misses some; the assay was immunoSEQ multiplex PCR. The repertoire holds some 80,000 clones, with approximately 85% as singletons. Regarding this clone: No antigen is known for it.

The rearrangement joins TRBV6-5 to TRBJ2-2; D gene uncertain. This TCR came from an adult in good health. Specimen: peripheral blood, collected on day 0 of AZD1222 vaccination. Here the CDR3 reads CASMGYANTGELFF. Written as DNA, the CDR3 is TGTGCCAGCATGGGGTACGCGAACACCGGGGAGCTGTTTTTT.